This T cell receptor (beta chain) was identified during a study of blood T cells in healthy people across ages (dated by TCRdb to 2015 to 2017). A note on the overall study: Template switching captured roughly one uniquely barcoded TCR beta cDNA molecule per two T cells in model experiments. To track age-related changes in TCR beta repertoire diversity, the study relied on deep sequencing normalized with unique cDNA molecular identifiers. Donors were grouped into four age groups: young (average roughly 15 years), middle-aged (roughly 40), aged (around 56) and long-lived (approximately 82). Two additional independent replicas of 1 million unique cDNA reads from the same blood draw were analyzed for two donors (one aged 18 to 30 and one aged 80 or older).

This clonotype showed up just a few times. Its antigen specificity is not known. Base qualities are not recorded, but no much larger clone differs from it by a single base. Summary of the overall study and its limitations: A strong correlation was found between observed TCR beta diversity and the percentage of naive T cells measured by flow cytometry. Compared with the aged group, the long-lived group had more naive CD4+ T cells, fewer expanded clones and increased TCR diversity, suggesting age selection. Because profiling used bulk unsorted PBMCs, naive and antigen-experienced compartments could not be compared conclusively. Observed TCR beta diversity per million T cells fell roughly linearly with age, and a significant reduction was already apparent by age around 39. Donor CMV infection status was unknown, potentially confounding age-related changes in expanded clonotypes. Estimates of total diversity based on one million sequenced T cells were regarded as lower bounds and as underestimates.

The library relied on 5' RACE. TCRdb names Illumina HiSeq 2500 as the instrument used. A second PCR of about 6 to 11 cycles was run with a J-beta primer mix and a sample-barcoded 5' primer. A template-switch 5' adaptor carrying 12 random nucleotides introduced a unique molecular identifier onto each TCR beta cDNA molecule. Each sample yielded at least 3 million CDR3-containing paired-end reads. All of the RNA was converted into first-strand cDNA using the Mint cDNA synthesis kit, with a TRBC-specific oligonucleotide serving as the primer. Following uracil-DNA glycosylase treatment, all cDNA underwent a first 18-cycle PCR with the universal primers M1SS and BC2_uni_R. On the study's bioinformatics: Each sample was normalized by randomly selecting 1 million high-quality reads, each carrying a distinct molecular identifier. Reads with shared molecular identifiers were discarded instead of being binned into consensus sequences. CDR3 identification, clonotype clustering and error correction used MiTCR with a Q25 quality threshold and the strictest error-elimination algorithm. Lower-bound total TCR beta diversity was estimated with a nonparametric unseen species model using Euler transformation. Using fastp trimming at Q25 and MiXCR clonotype assembly, TCRdb reanalyzed the public sequencing data and kept in-frame beta chains. Records with the same CDR3 protein are collapsed into one entry carrying the most frequent genes and DNA. For this entry, the V and J calls and clone size follow TCRdb and not the study's own pipeline. This sample has fewer than 800,000 distinct CDR3 sequences in its table, and roughly 25% of those were observed once. 9.4% of the sample rests with the top ten.

The CDR3 numbers 12 residues from cysteine through phenylalanine. Only the CDR3 portion is preserved as DNA: 36 bases, with reading frame beginning at the first base. Taken from the germline V gene, the CDR1 and CDR2 loops are SQVTM and ANQGSEA. The donors were roughly 40 Caucasian individuals from Russia, aged roughly 6 to 95 years, who were systemically healthy. Each donor gave about 10 milliliters of peripheral blood, drawn into EDTA-treated Vacutainer tubes. Ficoll-Paque density-gradient centrifugation was used to isolate PBMCs, with at least 7 million per sample. Total RNA, at least 5 micrograms per sample, was extracted from PBMCs with Trizol reagent. Naive CD45RAhigh/CD27high T cell percentages were measured by flow cytometry on a PBMC aliquot from every donor. This same sample was also part of a study on T cells of mothers and their children. That second publication adds: Donors were nine systemically healthy Caucasian individuals: three mothers and their six children. cDNA synthesis consumed the entire amount of extracted RNA, loaded at 1.5 ug RNA in each 15 ul reaction. In the second PCR, sample barcodes and 2-4 random nucleotides were introduced via the M1S primer. Each mother yielded over 9.5 million TCR beta CDR3 reads and each child roughly 3.1 million reads. TCR recombination output is similarly shaped by thymic selection in related and unrelated pairs, with a minor effect exerted by inherited differences. Normalized repertoire overlap was always slightly but never significantly higher in related than unrelated mother-child pairs. Persistent microchimeric T cell clones were not detected, at a sensitivity of around 99 clones per million clonotypes. The study used deep NGS to compare TCR beta repertoires of mothers and children, seeking features distinguishing related mother-child pairs from unrelated individuals. Mothers averaged 40 +/- 4 years of age and children averaged around 10 +/- 4 years. After adapter ligation was performed with NEBNext reagents, the libraries were sequenced on an Illumina HiSeq 2000 with 100+100 nt paired-end reads. To prevent cross-contamination, the mother and child libraries were prepared one month apart and sequenced in separate runs. Each donor had between roughly 450,000 and 2,300,000 distinct TCR beta clonotypes identified. Naive TCR beta clonotypes were estimated from low-frequency clonotypes matched to each donor's FACS-determined naive share, without sorting.

The receptor's source is a boy aged 10-17 years in good health. Sequencing used blood. The chain links TRBV29-1 with TRBJ2-1; too little of a D gene remains to name it. Judging by the DNA end, TRBJ2-5 fits better; the J call may be wrong. Here the CDR3 is given as CSVEGLRETQYF. DNA sequence: TGCAGCGTTGAAGGTCTGCGGGAGACCCAGTACTTC.